Each of the 26 T cell receptor beta chains below was sequenced from the same sample in a study of T cell changes during pregnancy in multiple sclerosis. Profiled with immunoSEQ multiplex PCR; TCRdb holds only in-frame clones, not every one. The data contain over 10,000 clones, around 87% of them singletons. The sample consisted of CD8+ T cells from peripheral blood mononuclear cells, taken in the second trimester of pregnancy. The source of these receptors is a female donor in good health, enrolled as a control in a pregnancy study.

This clone occurred a few times. The chain joins TRBV13 to TRBJ2-7; TRBD2 matches at 9 bases. V lost 0 bases to trimming and J lost 0 bases; unmatched junction nucleotides: 6. The CDR3 is 17 amino acids. Germline assignment: CDR1 PRHDT and CDR2 FYEKMQ (reference sequence). CDR3 sequence (DNA): TGTGCCAGCAGCTTAGGCCCAACTAGCGGGTACTCCTACGAGCAGTACTTC. Translation gives CASSLGPTSGYSYEQYF.

The rearrangement links TRBV28 to TRBJ2-6; 7 bases fit TRBD2. The length of the CDR3 is 19 residues. Germline V gene sequence: CDR1 MDHEN, CDR2 SYDVKM. V dropped 3 bases and J dropped 0; count of bases not matched to a gene: 11. The CDR3 protein is CASSFWGGFRDSGANVLTF. In nucleotides, the CDR3 is TGTGCCAGCAGTTTTTGGGGGGGTTTTCGGGACTCTGGGGCCAACGTCCTGACTTTC.

V gene TRBV7-6 combines with J gene TRBJ2-1, with 10 bases aligning to TRBD2. Trimming at V came to 3 bases and at J to 0 bases, leaving 2 bases not matched to a gene. CDR3 length equals 16 residues. CDR1 is SGHVS, CDR2 FNYEAQ, per germline. The CDR3 is CASSFPSGSSYNEQFF. Here the CDR3 DNA reads TGTGCCAGCAGCTTCCCTAGCGGGAGCTCCTACAATGAGCAGTTCTTC. Together with reference TRBV7-6 and TRBJ2-1, the CDR3 gives the full variable domain: GAGVSQSPRYKVTKRGQDVALRCDPISGHVSLYWYRQALGQGPEFLTYFNYEAQQDKSGLPNDRFSAERPEGSISTLTIQRTEQRDSAMYRCASSFPSGSSYNEQFFGPGTRLTVL.

The rearrangement links TRBV10-3 to TRBJ2-5; D possibly corresponds to TRBD2 (7 bases). Per the germline V gene, CDR1 is ENHRY and CDR2 is SYGVKD. This CDR3 contains 15 residues. Trimming cost V 6 bases and J 5 bases, with 19 bases left between them. CDR3 residues: CAISKEGGLVETQYF. CDR3 bases: TGTGCCATCAGCAAAGAGGGGGGGTTGGTGGAGACCCAGTACTTC.

This clone is medium-sized in the sample. The V gene is TRBV4-3, the J gene TRBJ2-4; unclear D gene. There are 13 residues in the CDR3. Germline assignment: CDR1 LGHNA and CDR2 YSLEER. V dropped 5 bases and J dropped 8 bases, with 13 bases sitting between them. In nucleotides, the CDR3 is TGCGCCAGCAGCGGTGGCGAGGCGGACATTCAGTACTTC. Encoded protein: CASSGGEADIQYF.

This clone was seen once. This chain joins TRBV2 and TRBJ1-1; weak D call: TRBD1 (6 bases). Trimming shortened V by 8 bases and J by 8 bases, and 9 bases separated the two germline ends. Germline V gene data show CDR1 as SNHLY and CDR2 as FYNNEI. The CDR3 length is 10 residues. This CDR3 is CASDRGEAFF. For the CDR3, the DNA is TGTGCCAGCGATAGGGGGGAAGCTTTCTTT.

V usage is TRBV27 and J usage is TRBJ2-5; a possible D gene is TRBD2 (6 bases). This CDR3 comprises 15 residues. Germline CDR1 is MNHEY and CDR2 is SMNVEV (reference sequence). Trimming stripped 6 bases from V and 2 bases from J, with 16 bases between. The CDR3 DNA is TGTGCCAGCAGCTCTCCGGGGGACCATCAAGAGACCCAGTACTTC. This encodes CASSSPGDHQETQYF.

This clone was observed a single time. J is TRBJ2-7 and V is TRBV11-2; 10 bases are a match to TRBD2. CDR1 and CDR2 from the germline V gene are SGHAT and FQNNGV. The CDR3 runs to 15 residues. J lost 2 bases, V lost 1 base, and 2 bases had no gene match. The CDR3 DNA follows: TGTGCCAGCAGCTTAGCTAGCGGGGGTGCCTACGAGCAGTACTTC. Protein: CASSLASGGAYEQYF.

V is TRBV2 and J is TRBJ2-1; 7 bases fit TRBD2. In germline, CDR1 is SNHLY, CDR2 FYNNEI. After removal of 8 bases from V and 2 bases from J, the junction contained 12 bases not matched to a gene. The CDR3 runs to 16 residues. The CDR3 loop is CASLRAALAAYNEQFF. The CDR3 nucleotides are TGTGCCAGCCTACGTGCGGCCCTAGCGGCCTACAATGAGCAGTTCTTC.

J is TRBJ2-1 and V is TRBV15; possible D gene TRBD1, 5 bases. This CDR3 is built from 16 residues. Between the trimmed V and J ends, which lost 0 bases and 0 bases, there was a span of 9 bases. Germline CDR1 reads LNHNV; CDR2 reads YYDKDF (reference sequence). CDR3 residues: CATSRDRVSSYNEQFF. For the CDR3, the DNA is TGTGCCACCAGCAGAGACAGGGTTTCCTCCTACAATGAGCAGTTCTTC.

The sample holds one count of this clone. The rearrangement joins TRBV5-6 to TRBJ1-2; D may be TRBD1 (6 bases). The CDR3 is 14 residues long. Germline V CDR1 and CDR2: SGHDT, YYEEEE. Trimming took off 6 bases at V and 3 bases at J, with 15 bases between the two ends. The CDR3 spells CASTMAGVDYGYTF. The DNA for the CDR3 is TGTGCCAGCACCATGGCAGGGGTGGACTATGGCTACACCTTC.

This chain connects TRBV11-2 to TRBJ2-5; D uncertain. The V gene lost 5 bases and the J gene lost 3 bases, with 10 bases spanning the gap. Per the germline V gene, CDR1 is SGHAT and CDR2 is FQNNGV. This CDR3 is built from 13 residues. CDR3 region: CASSQAWEETQYF. The DNA of the CDR3 is TGTGCCAGCAGCCAAGCGTGGGAAGAGACCCAGTACTTC.

The rearrangement uses TRBV15 and TRBJ2-7; 7 bases fit TRBD2. The germline V gene has CDR1 LNHNV and CDR2 YYDKDF (reference sequence). CDR3 length: 15 residues. V shed 5 bases and J 3 bases; nucleotides not matched to a gene: 10. The CDR3 sequence: CATSPARGGGYEQYF. CDR3 coding DNA: TGTGCCACCAGCCCCGCGCGGGGCGGGGGCTACGAGCAGTACTTC.

The chain uses TRBV6-5 and TRBJ2-5; 10 nucleotides line up with TRBD2. TRBJ2-7 explains the end of the DNA better; the J call may be wrong. Per germline, CDR1 MNHEY and CDR2 SVGAGI. This CDR3 region has 14 residues. The DNA for the CDR3 is TGTGCCAGCAGTTATACTAGCGGGGACTACGAGCAGTACTTC. Translating it yields CASSYTSGDYEQYF.

V is TRBV27 and J is TRBJ2-1, with D possibly TRBD2 on 6 matching bases. The V gene lost 8 bases and the J gene lost 7 bases, with 21 bases spanning the gap. Looked up from germline, CDR1 is MNHEY and CDR2 is SMNVEV (reference sequence). This CDR3 region has 15 residues. The CDR3 is CASGPPGSAVNEQFF. The CDR3 region has the DNA TGTGCCAGCGGCCCCCCCGGGAGTGCCGTGAATGAGCAGTTCTTC.

The chain couples TRBV21-1 to TRBJ2-4; the table gives TRBD1 as D, unverified against the DNA. TRBV21-1 is a recognized pseudogene. This CDR3 is 19 amino acids long. The CDR3 nucleotides are TGTGCCAGCAGCATAGGGACACGTTGGGGGCAAATAGCCAAAAACATTCAGTACTTC. As protein: CASSIGTRWGQIAKNIQYF.

The chain links TRBV7-9 to TRBJ2-7; the D is unclear. This CDR3 is 11 amino acids long. Trimming shortened V by 5 bases and J by 4 bases, and 6 bases separated the two germline ends. CDR1 SEHNR and CDR2 FQNEAQ come from the germline V gene (reference sequence). The CDR3 nucleotides read TGTGCCAGCAGCCGAGAGTACGAGCAGTACTTC. This gives the protein CASSREYEQYF.

This sequence joins TRBV13 and TRBJ1-6, with 7 bases fitting TRBD1. Germline loops: CDR1 PRHDT, CDR2 FYEKMQ (reference sequence). V shed 5 bases, J shed 5 bases, and the junction held 12 bases outside the gene matches. The CDR3 is 17 residues long. CDR3 protein: CASSQRRGQKNNSPLHF. The CDR3, as DNA: TGTGCCAGCAGCCAACGACGGGGACAGAAGAATAATTCACCCCTCCACTTT.

This chain links TRBV5-5 with TRBJ1-1; 8 bases map to TRBD1. Germline V gene lookup returns CDR1 SGHKS and CDR2 YYEKEE (reference sequence). Trimming cost V 4 bases and J 0 bases; bases outside gene matches: 11. CDR3 length equals 17 residues. Here the CDR3 DNA reads TGTGCCAGCAGCCTGGTGTTCAGGGGACAGGTGAACACTGAAGCTTTCTTT. This codes for CASSLVFRGQVNTEAFF.

By share, this clone ranks as medium-sized (0.01 to 0.1%). This sequence joins TRBV29-1 and TRBJ2-7, with TRBD1 identical over 9 bases. This CDR3 region has 14 residues. The V and J ends lost 3 bases and 3 bases, in that order; junction bases with no gene match: 6. Germline V lookup: CDR1 SQVTM, CDR2 ANQGSEA. The CDR3 nucleotides are TGCAGCGTTGATGCCGGGACAGGGAACTACGAGCAGTACTTC. Its protein product is CSVDAGTGNYEQYF.

The rearrangement joins TRBV10-3 to TRBJ1-2; D is uncertain. The CDR3 loop spans 10 amino acids. Germline CDR1 and CDR2: ENHRY and SYGVKD. In DNA form, the CDR3 reads TGTATGACACTGAACTATGGCTACACCTTC. Residues: CMTLNYGYTF.

The rearrangement links TRBV9 to TRBJ2-3; possible D gene TRBD2, 7 bases. CDR1 and CDR2 (germline): SGDLS, YYNGEE. The CDR3 runs 15 residues. The ends were cut back, 3 bases at V and 5 bases at J, with 16 bases in the middle. The CDR3 nucleotides read TGTGCCAGCAGCGAGGGGGGGGCCCGGCAAGATACGCAGTATTTT. Protein product: CASSEGGARQDTQYF. The full variable domain, completed using reference TRBV9 and TRBJ2-3, is DSGVTQTPKHLITATGQRVTLRCSPRSGDLSVYWYQQSLDQGLQFLIQYYNGEERAKGNILERFSAQQFPDLHSELNLSSLELGDSALYFCASSEGGARQDTQYFGPGTRLTVL.

The chain links TRBV19 to TRBJ1-1, with 7 positions matching TRBD1. CDR3 size: 14 residues. The junction had 6 bases not matched to a gene; V was cut back by 7 bases and J by 1 base. CDR1 is LNHDA, CDR2 SQIVND, per germline (reference sequence). This chain's CDR3 is CASIPRQGNTEAFF. DNA for the CDR3: TGTGCCAGTATCCCCAGACAGGGGAACACTGAAGCTTTCTTT.

DNA for the CDR3: TGTGCCAGCAGTTACGGGGCGGCTACCTACGAGCAGTACTTC. Translation gives CASSYGAATYEQYF. The V gene is TRBV6-5, the J gene TRBJ2-7; possible D gene TRBD1, 5 bases. Per germline, CDR1 MNHEY and CDR2 SVGAGI. Trimming took 2 bases from V and 2 from J, leaving 10 bases between them. The CDR3 totals 14 residues.

The V gene is TRBV27, the J gene TRBJ1-1, with D uncertain. V was cut by 3 bases and J by 0 bases, with 8 bases left in between. The CDR3 is 14 amino acids. Germline CDR1 and CDR2: MNHEY and SMNVEV (reference sequence). The CDR3 nucleotides are TGTGCCAGCAGTTTGACAACACTGAACACTGAAGCTTTCTTT. As protein: CASSLTTLNTEAFF.

This clone is a singleton in its sample. The CDR3 carries no conserved terminal phenylalanine or tryptophan, so it likely arises from a read error. The DNA is left out, because the CDR3 cannot be placed on it with certainty; the CDR3 is given as TCRdb lists it. The chain carries TRBV2 and TRBJ2-4; the tabulated D call, TRBD2, remains unverified against the DNA. The length of the CDR3 is 14 amino acids, counting both ends. CDR1 is SNHLY and CDR2 is FYNNEI in the germline V gene. CDR3 amino acids: CASRPEKGLAAVAS.